This T cell receptor (beta chain) came from a study of cytomegalovirus exposure and HLA in healthy donors (dated by TCRdb to the late 2010s). Regarding the complete study: An earlier analysis of some 550 of the donors reported more than 250 Gb of sequence data and 117 million unique TCR beta sequences from some 180 million T cells. An early release covering 550 to 650 HLA-typed donors comprised approximately 300 gigabases of sequencing data and 65 million to 100 million unique TCR sequences. Among the roughly 430 genotyped donors, under 90% belonged to the genetic ancestry cluster associated with self-reported Caucasian donors. The study aimed to test whether signatures of past pathogen exposure could be identified by cataloging public T cell receptors. The T cell repertoires of roughly 660 subjects were profiled by immunosequencing and related to cytomegalovirus serostatus. A separate validation cohort of 90 to 150 different subjects was used in addition to the approximately 700-subject first cohort. To predict cytomegalovirus infection status, the study brought together high-throughput TCR immunosequencing, statistical association of individual TCRs with disease status, and machine learning. A later analysis re-examined previously published TCR beta repertoires from roughly 720 donors and added high-resolution HLA genotyping to investigate patterns of TCR occurrence. In the later analysis, no new phenotypic data were used to find candidate immune exposures; instead, reliance was placed on TCR beta sequences and their occurrence across donors. An earlier analysis of roughly 600 of the donors used high-throughput TCR beta sequencing to judge whether each TCR beta V gene segment behaved as functional or pseudogenic. Donor age, sex, ethnicity and CMV serostatus were collected together with the repertoire data. A later genetic analysis used genome-wide SNP genotypes for about 65% of the roughly 700 donors, treating that subset as a discovery cohort. All discovery cohort repertoires had been generated on a single sequencing platform. Class I and class II HLA loci were covered by the typing at four-digit resolution. The number of typed donors differed by locus: 629-630 for A, B, C, DRB1 and DQB1; approximately 530 for DQA1; approximately 610 for DPA1; and about 470 for DPB1. A handful of DR-DQ haplotypes were handled as single units for association and clustering because linkage in the cohort was strong. Among some 400 genotyped donors of the cohort, an average of roughly 230,000 unique TCR beta nucleotide sequences was sequenced per donor, of which about 20% were non-productive. Results and caveats for the whole study, not just this receptor: According to a later analysis, parvovirus B19, influenza, CMV and Epstein-Barr virus appeared linked to several top co-occurrence clusters. Sequencing depth was assumed to be roughly uniform across donors in the presence/absence analyses, though that assumption may not hold. The only immune exposure information available for the cohort was CMV serostatus. A few of the identified cytomegalovirus-associated TCR beta chains were confirmed in vitro to be specific for cytomegalovirus antigens. The authors suggested that the approach could potentially be generalized to other disease states and immunological phenotypes. A later analysis found that most CMV-associated TCR beta chains appeared HLA-restricted, with HLA associations seemingly driven largely by CMV exposure. When HLA alleles, especially DR and DQ, strongly co-occurred, TCR associations were difficult to assign to individual alleles. An earlier analysis of approximately 540 of the donors showed that most TCR beta V segments appeared in productive rearrangements either about 90% or about 30% of the time, which broadly matched IMGT annotations. Some 16 rarely observed V segments, including chromosome 9 orphons, were excluded from the earlier analysis of a few hundred of the donors because counts were too low. A total of roughly 160 TCR beta chains were listed by the study as associated with cytomegalovirus. HLA typing was unavailable for some donors at each locus, so association tests used only the typed subset. Specific HLA alleles were associated with 18,000 or so TCR beta sequences at a false discovery rate of 0.05 in a later analysis. Most TCR sequences were observed very rarely across donors, whereas some public TCRs were present in many individuals. A later genetic analysis associated a missense DCLRE1C variant with V-gene and J-gene trimming of TCR beta chains, and an independent cohort replicated the association. In a later analysis, HLA-associated TCR beta chains were found to be more clonally expanded and to have lower generation probabilities than equally common non-associated chains. The cohort was sequenced for TCR beta chains only, and without alpha or paired-chain data the features that could be detected were limited. Correlated functional status among segregating V segments might be attributable to linkage disequilibrium, but an unknown experimental factor could not be ruled out. A later genetic analysis reported fewer N-insertions in productive TCRs among donors in an Asian-associated ancestry cluster than the roughly 700-donor mean. A group of highly shared sequence variants was considered likely to be a technical artifact of the sequencing pipeline. The classifier was reported to diagnose cytomegalovirus status with high specificity and sensitivity in both the original and validation cohorts. A further reported finding was that TCR beta sequences accurately predicted the HLA-A and HLA-B alleles for most subjects in the first cohort. According to a later analysis, TCR association rates differed among HLA loci, with DRB1 alleles showing the most associated TCRs and HLA-C alleles showing the fewest. Some IMGT-functional V segments, including TRBV6-2 and TRBV6-3, could not be distinguished by the 87-base-pair reads and were therefore excluded.

The cohort consisted of hundreds of healthy bone marrow donors. Cohort members were all nominally healthy when sampled, although unrecorded immune exposures were likely present. The donor tested CMV seronegative, placing the donor among the 352 seronegative members of the cohort. A peripheral blood sample was provided by each donor, and peripheral blood mononuclear cells were used for TCR beta sequencing. Genomic DNA extraction from the blood cell samples was performed with the Qiagen DNeasy Blood Extraction Kit. The CDR3 runs 14 residues from the cysteine to the phenylalanine. Only CDR3 DNA is held: 42 bases, read in frame from base 1. This clone has a handful of counts. Its antigen is currently not known. One base away there is no much larger clone; base qualities are not given. The library came from the immunoSEQ multiplex PCR assay. The multiplex PCR relied on a mix of 60 forward primers for TCR Vbeta segments and 13 reverse primers for TCR Jbeta segments. A multiplex PCR assay on genomic DNA amplified the CDR3 region of rearranged TCR beta genes. On the Illumina HiSeq System, the amplified TCR beta libraries were sequenced as 87-base-pair reads. The paper's data handling went like this. Across the roughly 670 repertoires, a later analysis counted some 80 million unique TCR beta chains, roughly 11 million of which were shared by at least two donors. Raw reads were error-corrected and collapsed into unique sequences with a nearest-neighbor algorithm that merged closely related sequences to remove PCR and sequencing errors. Alignment of CDR3 sequences to IMGT reference sequences was used to assign V, D and J gene segments. For a sequence to be retained, a match of at least six nucleotides was required to both a V gene segment and a J gene segment. Rearrangements were classified as productive when the CDR3 lacked stop codons and remained in frame with V and J, and all other rearrangements were classified as non-productive. Following IMGT convention, CDR3 was defined as the stretch from the second conserved V-encoded cysteine up to the conserved J-encoded phenylalanine. The earlier analysis of roughly 590 of the donors excluded sequences that lacked an unambiguous match to a single V gene segment. In an earlier analysis of around 600 of the donors, V segments were called functional above 56.7% productive rearrangements and were called segregating when the between-donor standard deviation exceeded 5%. To diagnose cytomegalovirus status from the catalog of TCR beta chain sequences, a statistical classification framework was built. V and J gene assignment, in a later analysis, came from comparing TCR nucleotide sequences with IMGT/GENE-DB human TR gene sequences. A later analysis assigned CDR3 sequences and most-parsimonious VDJ recombination scenarios with the TCRdist pipeline. In a later analysis, each TCR beta chain was defined by its CDR3 amino acid sequence together with its V-gene family, and reads lacking a unique V-gene family were excluded. To address suspected cross-contamination and a sequencing artifact, a later analysis removed roughly 640 highly shared, low-generation-probability nucleotide sequences. In a later analysis, a clonal expansion index was calculated for each public chain from normalized within-repertoire ranks of inferred template counts. In a later analysis, generation probabilities were computed with a VDJ recombination model fitted to out-of-frame rearrangements, and the resulting probabilities were checked against IGoR. Hypergeometric tests were used in a later analysis to score TCR-TCR, TCR-HLA and TCR-CMV co-occurrence, with a repertoire-size bias correction applied to the TCR pairs. False discovery rates were estimated in a later analysis by permuting HLA or CMV assignments 20 times. In a later analysis, co-occurring TCRs were grouped using DBSCAN, with TCRdist sequence similarity added in when clustering inside HLA-allele-positive subsets. Repertoires with fewer than 30,000 or more than 120,000 public chains were left out of co-occurrence clustering, as were about five repertoires with anomalous nucleotide sharing. The table comes from immuneACCESS by way of TCRdb, which keeps in-frame sequences with V and J called. Part of the clones is missing from these tables; in studies checked, under half for an unresolved V gene and the rest for unknown reasons. D and trimming were read from the DNA, whereas the V and J calls and clone size are those reported in that table. The sample contains 150,000 to 250,000 clones, 82% of them found a single time. Of the sample, 0.075% to 0.1% is held by the ten largest clones.

The sample was PBMCs. The chain uses TRBV21-1 and TRBJ1-2. TRBV21-1 is termed a pseudogene. This clonotype was obtained from a boy under 10 years old in good health and CMV-seronegative. The DNA is TGTGCCAGCAGCAAAGCTCAGGAGGACTATGGCTACACCTTC. This gives the protein CASSKAQEDYGYTF.